This T cell receptor beta chain was identified in a study of human T cells and chemical hapten exposure. Study-level background: Slight volume differences across pooled libraries mainly accounted for varying per-sample TCR yields. General study findings and limits: There was no change with DPC sensitization in TCRs above 1 in 1000 frequency.

In this sample, this clonotype turned up a few times. What it binds is unknown. CDR3 length: 15 residues. Germline assignment: CDR1 SGHRS and CDR2 YFSETQ. V shed 0 bases and J shed 6 bases, with 14 bases lying between them. The study used a library that attached unique molecular identifiers to individual cDNA molecules. Original data processing: A per-sample median of about 94,000 TCRs was observed, with counts ranging from about 20,000 to 750,000. TCRdb re-called the reads with MiXCR, one entry per CDR3 protein. TCRdb, rather than the study authors, made the V and J calls. Of roughly 120,000 distinct CDR3 sequences listed, around 8.5% are singletons. Sequencing started from total RNA isolated from unfractionated whole blood.

This clonotype was obtained from a human donor in good health. Some clones in this sample may be carry-over from other donors' samples. The V and J genes are TRBV5-1 and TRBJ2-3; D is ambiguous. The sample consisted of whole blood. The CDR3 is CASSLASAASDTQYF. The CDR3 region has the DNA TGCGCCAGCAGCTTGGCCAGCGCAGCCTCGGATACGCAGTATTTT.